This T cell receptor (beta chain) was identified in a study of blood T cell repertoires in COVID-19. Study-wide background: Sites in the United States, Italy and Spain provided acute and convalescent COVID-19 samples.

V was pared by 5 bases and J by 1 base, with 14 bases between. The CDR3 is made up of 15 amino acids. Germline assignment: CDR1 LNHDA and CDR2 SQIVND (reference sequence). As handled by the study authors: Amplified reference gene primers provided the basis for estimating nucleated cell counts. Assay: immunoSEQ multiplex PCR; the TCRdb copy retains only in-frame clones and omits some. D and trimming come from the DNA, and the V and J calls and clone size come from that table. Among about 55,000 clones, around 86% were seen once, and the ten largest hold under 30%. The receptor was isolated from a woman over 75 with acute or convalescent COVID-19. The rearrangement joins TRBV19 to TRBJ1-2; possibly TRBD1 for D (5 bases). Sequenced material: peripheral blood. In DNA, the CDR3 is TGTGCCAGTAGTCAAGAGATCGACAGTAACTATGGCTACACCTTC. Encoded protein: CASSQEIDSNYGYTF.